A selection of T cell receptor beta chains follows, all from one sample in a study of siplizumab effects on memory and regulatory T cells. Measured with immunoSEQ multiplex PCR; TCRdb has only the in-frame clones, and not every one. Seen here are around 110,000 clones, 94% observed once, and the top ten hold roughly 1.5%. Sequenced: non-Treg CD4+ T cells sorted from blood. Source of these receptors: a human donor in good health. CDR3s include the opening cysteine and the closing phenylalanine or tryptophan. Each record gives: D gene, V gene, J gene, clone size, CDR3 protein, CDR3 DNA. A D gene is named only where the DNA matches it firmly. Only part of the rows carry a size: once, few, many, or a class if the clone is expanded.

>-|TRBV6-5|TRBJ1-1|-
CASSYQQRQSNTEAFF
TGTGCCAGCAGTTACCAACAGCGACAGTCGAACACTGAAGCTTTCTTT
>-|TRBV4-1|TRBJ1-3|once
CASSQAPQMGSGNTIYF
TGCGCCAGCAGCCAAGCTCCACAGATGGGCTCTGGAAACACCATATATTTT
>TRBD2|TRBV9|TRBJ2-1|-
CASSVATTSGGSYNEQFF
TGTGCCAGCAGCGTAGCTACGACTAGCGGGGGATCCTACAATGAGCAGTTCTTC
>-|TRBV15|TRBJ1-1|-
CATSTEGGEMTEAFF
TGTGCCACCAGCACAGAGGGGGGGGAGATGACTGAAGCTTTCTTT
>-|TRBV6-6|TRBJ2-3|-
CASSYSLKASDTQYF
TGTGCCAGCAGTTACTCGCTGAAAGCCTCAGATACGCAGTATTTT
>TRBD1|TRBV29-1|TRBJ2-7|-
CSVAPGQGYEQYF
TGCAGCGTTGCCCCGGGACAGGGTTACGAGCAGTACTTC
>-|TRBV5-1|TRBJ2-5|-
CASSQVGETQYF
TGCGCCAGCAGCCAGGTCGGAGAGACCCAGTACTTC
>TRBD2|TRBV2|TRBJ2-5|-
CASSAGRWETQYF
TGTGCCAGCAGTGCCGGGAGGTGGGAGACCCAGTACTTC
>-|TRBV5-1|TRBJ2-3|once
CASRVETQDTQYF
TGCGCCAGCAGAGTAGAGACTCAAGATACGCAGTATTTT
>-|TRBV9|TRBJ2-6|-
CASSVQGPGANVLTF
TGTGCCAGCAGTGTTCAGGGGCCTGGGGCCAACGTCCTGACTTTC
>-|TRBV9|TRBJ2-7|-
CASSAGTRSDEQYF
TGTGCCAGCAGCGCCGGGACACGCAGCGACGAGCAGTACTTC
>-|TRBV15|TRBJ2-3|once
CATSMLSGISDTQYF
TGTGCCACCAGTATGCTTAGCGGAATTTCAGATACGCAGTATTTT
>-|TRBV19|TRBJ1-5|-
CASSPGGSNQPQHF
TGTGCCAGTAGTCCCGGGGGAAGCAATCAGCCCCAGCATTTT
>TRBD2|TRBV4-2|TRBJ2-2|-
CASSQDWPSGRNTGELFF
TGTGCCAGCAGCCAAGATTGGCCTAGCGGGAGGAACACCGGGGAGCTGTTTTTT
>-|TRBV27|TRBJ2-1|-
CASSTLQASSYNEQFF
TGTGCCAGCAGTACTTTACAAGCGTCTTCCTACAATGAGCAGTTCTTC
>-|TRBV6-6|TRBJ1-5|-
CASSWSDDQPQHF
TGTGCCAGCAGTTGGTCGGACGATCAGCCCCAGCATTTT
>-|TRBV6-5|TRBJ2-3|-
CASSYGQGSTDTQYF
TGTGCCAGCAGTTACGGTCAGGGGAGCACAGATACGCAGTATTTT
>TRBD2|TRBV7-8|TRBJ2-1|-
CASSLGGLVDSYNEQFF
TGTGCCAGCAGCTTGGGAGGACTAGTCGATTCCTACAATGAGCAGTTCTTC
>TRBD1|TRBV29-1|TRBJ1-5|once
CSVVTGVGQPQHF
TGCAGCGTTGTGACAGGGGTCGGTCAGCCCCAGCATTTT
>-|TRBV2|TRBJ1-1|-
CASTLEGNTEAFF
TGTGCCAGCACCCTGGAGGGTAACACTGAAGCTTTCTTT
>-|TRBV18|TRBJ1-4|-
CASSPREEEKLFF
TGTGCCAGCTCACCCAGGGAGGAAGAAAAACTGTTTTTT
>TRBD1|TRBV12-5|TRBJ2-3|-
CASARRAGGTGTDTQYF
TGTGCTAGTGCCAGGAGGGCAGGGGGCACGGGCACAGATACGCAGTATTTT
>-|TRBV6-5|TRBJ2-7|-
CASSYARGSYEQYF
TGTGCCAGCAGTTACGCGAGGGGATCCTACGAGCAGTACTTC
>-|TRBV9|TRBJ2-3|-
CASSVVPTDTQYF
TGTGCCAGCAGCGTAGTCCCCACAGATACGCAGTATTTT
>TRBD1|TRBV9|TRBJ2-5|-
CASSAAGGEARAQYF
TGTGCCAGCAGCGCCGCAGGGGGCGAGGCGCGGGCCCAGTACTTC
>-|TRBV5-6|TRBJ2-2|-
CASSLIGLNTGELFF
TGTGCCAGCAGCTTGATAGGGCTGAACACCGGGGAGCTGTTTTTT
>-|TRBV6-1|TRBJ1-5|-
CASSELAGGDQPQHF
TGTGCCAGCAGTGAACTCGCCGGGGGAGATCAGCCCCAGCATTTT
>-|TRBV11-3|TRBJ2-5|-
CASSLEGREETQYF
TGTGCCAGCAGCTTAGAGGGCAGAGAAGAGACCCAGTACTTC
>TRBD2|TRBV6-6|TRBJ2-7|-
CASRGGLAGYEQYF
TGTGCCAGCAGAGGGGGACTAGCGGGCTACGAGCAGTACTTC
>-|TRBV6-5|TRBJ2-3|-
CASYGSDTQYF
TGTGCCAGCTATGGGTCAGATACGCAGTATTTT
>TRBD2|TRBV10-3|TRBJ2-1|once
CAIGFSGSTYNEQFF
TGTGCCATCGGATTTAGCGGGAGCACCTACAATGAGCAGTTCTTC
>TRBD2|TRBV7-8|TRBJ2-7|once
CASSLALIAGNYEQYF
TGTGCCAGCAGCTTAGCTCTTATAGCGGGGAACTACGAGCAGTACTTC
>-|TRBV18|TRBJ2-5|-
CASSPPPAQETQYF
TGTGCCAGCTCACCACCCCCAGCCCAAGAGACCCAGTACTTC
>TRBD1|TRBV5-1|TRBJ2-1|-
CASSPGTGGDEQFF
TGCGCCAGCAGCCCCGGGACAGGGGGTGATGAGCAGTTCTTC
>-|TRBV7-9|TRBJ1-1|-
CASSVTQGGTEAFF
TGTGCCAGCAGCGTAACACAGGGCGGCACTGAAGCTTTCTTT
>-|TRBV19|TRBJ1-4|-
CASNSLGEKLFF
TGTGCCAGTAATTCCTTGGGGGAAAAACTGTTTTTT
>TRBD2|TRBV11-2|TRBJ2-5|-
CASSPGTSWKQETQYF
TGTGCCAGCAGCCCCGGGACTAGCTGGAAACAAGAGACCCAGTACTTC
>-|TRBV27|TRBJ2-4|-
CASSLGGATGENIQYF
TGTGCCAGCAGTTTAGGGGGGGCGACAGGCGAAAACATTCAGTACTTC
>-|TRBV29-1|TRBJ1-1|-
CSVSHMNTEAFF
TGCAGCGTTTCTCATATGAACACTGAAGCTTTCTTT
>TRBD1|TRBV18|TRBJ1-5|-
CASSAGQGQPQHF
TGTGCCAGCTCAGCGGGACAGGGACAGCCCCAGCATTTT
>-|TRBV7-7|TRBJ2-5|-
CASSLDRGQETQYF
TGTGCTAGCAGCTTAGATAGGGGCCAAGAGACCCAGTACTTC
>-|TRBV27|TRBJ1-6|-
CASSTDRVSPLHF
TGTGCCAGCAGCACGGACAGAGTTTCACCCCTCCACTTT
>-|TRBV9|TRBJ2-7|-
CASSVGAGATYEQYF
TGTGCCAGCAGCGTAGGCGCGGGTGCGACCTACGAGCAGTACTTC
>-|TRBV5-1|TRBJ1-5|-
CASSLDVRNQPQHF
TGCGCCAGCAGCTTGGACGTCAGAAATCAGCCCCAGCATTTT
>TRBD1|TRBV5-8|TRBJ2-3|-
CASSLLGQGKDTQYF
TGTGCCAGCAGCTTGCTGGGACAGGGCAAAGATACGCAGTATTTT
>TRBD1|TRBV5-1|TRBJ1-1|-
CASSFRQGGGNTEAFF
TGCGCCAGCAGCTTTCGACAGGGAGGGGGGAACACTGAAGCTTTCTTT